This is a list of T cell receptor beta chains from one sample in a study of blood T cell repertoires in COVID-19. Produced via immunoSEQ multiplex PCR; TCRdb's table is partial and in-frame only. Of 150,000 to 200,000 clones in the sample, roughly 77% were seen once. The specimen sequenced was peripheral blood. The receptors originated from a man aged 65-85 years with active or convalescent COVID-19. CDR3s include the opening cysteine and the closing phenylalanine or tryptophan. The order of the fields is clone size, D gene, J gene, V gene, CDR3 DNA, CDR3 protein. The D gene is left open where the match is weak. A clone size is listed for some rows: how often the clone was seen (once, few, many), or a class if it is expanded.

size: -
D: -
J: TRBJ1-1
V: TRBV7-9
DNA: TGTGCCAGTAACCCCCAGGGGAACACTGAAGCTTTCTTT
CDR3: CASNPQGNTEAFF

size: -
D: -
J: TRBJ2-2
V: TRBV7-8
DNA: TGTGCCAGCAGTCTTAGCGGTGGGGCGAGTACCGGGGAGCTGTTTTTT
CDR3: CASSLSGGASTGELFF

size: once
D: TRBD2
J: TRBJ2-1
V: TRBV7-3
DNA: TGTGCCAGCAGCTTATCAGGGACTAGCTTAAATGAGCAGTTCTTC
CDR3: CASSLSGTSLNEQFF

size: -
D: -
J: TRBJ1-1
V: TRBV21-1
DNA: TGTGCCAGCAGCTTCGGACAGGGAATGAACACTGAAGCTTTCTTT
CDR3: CASSFGQGMNTEAFF

size: -
D: -
J: TRBJ1-1
V: TRBV9
DNA: TGTGCCAGCAGCGTAGGGGCAGGGTATCTCTCTACTGAAGCTTTCTTT
CDR3: CASSVGAGYLSTEAFF

size: -
D: TRBD1
J: TRBJ1-2
V: TRBV9
DNA: TGTGCCAGCAGCCCAAAGGAGACAGGGGGAAGCTATGGCTACACCTTC
CDR3: CASSPKETGGSYGYTF

size: few
D: TRBD2
J: TRBJ2-3
V: TRBV29-1
DNA: TGCAGCGTTGAAGTGACTAGCGAAGATACGCAGTATTTT
CDR3: CSVEVTSEDTQYF

size: -
D: -
J: TRBJ1-2
V: TRBV29-1
DNA: TGCAGCCCCGCGAGGACCACGGGGAACTATGGCTACACCTTC
CDR3: CSPARTTGNYGYTF

size: -
D: -
J: TRBJ1-5
V: TRBV19
DNA: TGTGCCAGTCGGCGTGGCCAGGGCAATCAGCCCCAGCATTTT
CDR3: CASRRGQGNQPQHF

size: -
D: TRBD2
J: TRBJ2-1
V: TRBV19
DNA: TGTGCCAGTAGTCAGGGTGCAGCGGGGGACACCGGGAATGAGCAGTTCTTC
CDR3: CASSQGAAGDTGNEQFF

size: few
D: -
J: TRBJ1-2
V: TRBV4-2
DNA: TGTGCCAGCAGCCAAGATTTGGTCAGGGCCGGATATGGCTACACCTTC
CDR3: CASSQDLVRAGYGYTF

size: few
D: TRBD1
J: TRBJ1-4
V: TRBV7-9
DNA: TGTGCCAGCAGCTTGGGGACAGGGGAAGAAAAACTGTTTTTT
CDR3: CASSLGTGEEKLFF

size: -
D: TRBD1
J: TRBJ1-3
V: TRBV6-1
DNA: TGTGCCAGCAGTGAAGTGGGGGACAGGGATGGAAACACCATATATTTT
CDR3: CASSEVGDRDGNTIYF

size: many
D: TRBD1
J: TRBJ2-7
V: TRBV7-6
DNA: TGTGCCAGCAGCCAGACCGGGACAGACATCGAGCAGTACTTC
CDR3: CASSQTGTDIEQYF

size: -
D: -
J: TRBJ2-7
V: TRBV5-6
DNA: TGTGCCAGCAGCTTAGACGACAGGAGCTCCTACGAGCAGTACTTC
CDR3: CASSLDDRSSYEQYF

size: few
D: -
J: TRBJ1-1
V: TRBV24-1
DNA: TGTGCCACCAGTGACGGGAAGGCTGAAGCTTTCTTT
CDR3: CATSDGKAEAFF

size: few
D: TRBD2
J: TRBJ2-1
V: TRBV4-2
DNA: TGTGCCAGCAGCCAAGTGGCCTTTAGCGGGGGCCACTACAATGAGCAGTTCTTC
CDR3: CASSQVAFSGGHYNEQFF

size: -
D: TRBD1
J: TRBJ2-7
V: TRBV6-5
DNA: TGTGCCAGCAGTAGGACAGGGGCTGGCGAGCAGTACTTC
CDR3: CASSRTGAGEQYF

size: -
D: TRBD1
J: TRBJ2-7
V: TRBV23-1
DNA: TGCGCCAGCAGAGCCCCATCCTCCCGGGACAGGCCAACCTACGAGCAGTACTTC
CDR3: CASRAPSSRDRPTYEQYF

size: -
D: -
J: TRBJ1-2
V: TRBV24-1
DNA: TGTGCCACCAGTGATCCTGGACAGAACTATGGCTACACCTTC
CDR3: CATSDPGQNYGYTF

size: -
D: TRBD1
J: TRBJ1-2
V: TRBV6-4
DNA: TGTGCCAGCAGTGACTCAGGGACAGGTTATGGCTACACCTTC
CDR3: CASSDSGTGYGYTF

size: -
D: TRBD2
J: TRBJ2-7
V: TRBV5-1
DNA: TGCGCCAGCTCGGTGCGGGGATCACGGGGGGGCGAGCAGTACTTC
CDR3: CASSVRGSRGGEQYF

size: few
D: -
J: TRBJ1-6
V: TRBV5-1
DNA: TGCGCCAGCAGCTTGACACGTAATTCACCCCTCCACTTT
CDR3: CASSLTRNSPLHF

size: -
D: -
J: TRBJ1-1
V: TRBV29-1
DNA: TGCAGCACTAGGAATCAGGGGATCACTGAAGCTTTCTTT
CDR3: CSTRNQGITEAFF

size: -
D: -
J: TRBJ2-7
V: TRBV29-1
DNA: TGCAGCGTTCGGGTCTCCTACGAGCAGTACTTC
CDR3: CSVRVSYEQYF

size: -
D: -
J: TRBJ2-1
V: TRBV2
DNA: TGTGCCAGCAGTGGGCACCGGGACTGGAAGCCCAATGAGCAGTTCTTC
CDR3: CASSGHRDWKPNEQFF

size: -
D: TRBD1
J: TRBJ1-2
V: TRBV9
DNA: TGTGCCAGCAGCGTAGGACAGGGGGACGGCTACACCTTC
CDR3: CASSVGQGDGYTF

size: -
D: -
J: TRBJ1-1
V: TRBV5-6
DNA: TGTGCCAGCAGCCGCCGGGACAAACACACTGAAGCTTTCTTT
CDR3: CASSRRDKHTEAFF

size: -
D: -
J: TRBJ1-1
V: TRBV7-8
DNA: TGTGCCAGCAGCTTTAGACAGGCCACTGAAGCTTTCTTT
CDR3: CASSFRQATEAFF

size: -
D: TRBD1
J: TRBJ1-2
V: TRBV2
DNA: TGTGCCAGCAGTCCTACCGGGACAGAGTATGGCTACACCTTC
CDR3: CASSPTGTEYGYTF

size: few
D: -
J: TRBJ1-6
V: TRBV27
DNA: TGTGCCAGCAGTTTTTCCGGGACACCTTCACCCCTCCACTTT
CDR3: CASSFSGTPSPLHF

size: -
D: TRBD2
J: TRBJ2-1
V: TRBV11-3
DNA: TGTGCCAGCAGCGCCTCTAGCGGGAGGATGAATGAGCAGTTCTTC
CDR3: CASSASSGRMNEQFF

size: -
D: -
J: TRBJ1-5
V: TRBV6-2/TRBV6-3
DNA: TGTGCCAGCAGTTCCATGAATCAGCCCCAGCATTTT
CDR3: CASSSMNQPQHF

size: -
D: TRBD1
J: TRBJ1-4
V: TRBV30
DNA: TGTGCCTGGAGTGTCCGAGGGACAGGGATTGAGAGTGAAAAACTGTTTTTT
CDR3: CAWSVRGTGIESEKLFF

size: -
D: -
J: TRBJ1-2
V: TRBV7-2
DNA: TGTGCCAGCAGCTTGCGATATGGCTACACCTTC
CDR3: CASSLRYGYTF

size: once
D: TRBD1
J: TRBJ2-1
V: TRBV30
DNA: TGTGCCTGGAGTGGAACTACAGGGGGCTATTACAATGAGCAGTTCTTC
CDR3: CAWSGTTGGYYNEQFF

size: -
D: -
J: TRBJ1-1
V: TRBV3-1/TRBV3-2
DNA: TGTGCCAGCAGCCAAGACCGGATCGGGGTAAACACTGAAGCTTTCTTT
CDR3: CASSQDRIGVNTEAFF

size: -
D: -
J: TRBJ2-7
V: TRBV3-1/TRBV3-2
DNA: TGTGCCAGCAGCCAATCCCTAGGCCTGTACTTC
CDR3: CASSQSLGLYF

size: -
D: TRBD2
J: TRBJ2-5
V: TRBV11-2
DNA: TGTGCCAGCAGCTTAGGAACTAGCGGGAACATTTTACAAGAGACCCAGTACTTC
CDR3: CASSLGTSGNILQETQYF

size: many
D: TRBD1
J: TRBJ1-5
V: TRBV7-9
DNA: TGTGCCAGCAGCTTAGGAACAGGGGATGCGAATCAGCCCCAGCATTTT
CDR3: CASSLGTGDANQPQHF

size: few
D: -
J: TRBJ1-1
V: TRBV7-9
DNA: TGTGCCAGCAGCTTAGCAGGGGGTCGCACTGAAGCTTTCTTT
CDR3: CASSLAGGRTEAFF

size: -
D: -
J: TRBJ2-2
V: TRBV3-1/TRBV3-2
DNA: TGTGCCAGCAGAGCCAACCAGGGAACGACCGGGGAGCTGTTTTTT
CDR3: CASRANQGTTGELFF

size: -
D: -
J: TRBJ2-5
V: TRBV9
DNA: TGTGCCAGCAGCCCCACCCCCGGGGGCCAAGAGACCCAGTACTTC
CDR3: CASSPTPGGQETQYF

size: -
D: -
J: TRBJ2-3
V: TRBV7-9
DNA: TGTGCCAGCAGCCCCCGGGGGAACGCCGTCACAGATACGCAGTATTTT
CDR3: CASSPRGNAVTDTQYF

size: few
D: TRBD1
J: TRBJ2-5
V: TRBV4-3
DNA: TGCGCCAGCAGCCAAGATCAACAGGGGCAGGGGGAGACCCAGTACTTC
CDR3: CASSQDQQGQGETQYF

size: few
D: -
J: TRBJ2-7
V: TRBV10-3
DNA: TGTGCCATCAGTGTTCAGGGCCCCTACGAGCAGTACTTC
CDR3: CAISVQGPYEQYF